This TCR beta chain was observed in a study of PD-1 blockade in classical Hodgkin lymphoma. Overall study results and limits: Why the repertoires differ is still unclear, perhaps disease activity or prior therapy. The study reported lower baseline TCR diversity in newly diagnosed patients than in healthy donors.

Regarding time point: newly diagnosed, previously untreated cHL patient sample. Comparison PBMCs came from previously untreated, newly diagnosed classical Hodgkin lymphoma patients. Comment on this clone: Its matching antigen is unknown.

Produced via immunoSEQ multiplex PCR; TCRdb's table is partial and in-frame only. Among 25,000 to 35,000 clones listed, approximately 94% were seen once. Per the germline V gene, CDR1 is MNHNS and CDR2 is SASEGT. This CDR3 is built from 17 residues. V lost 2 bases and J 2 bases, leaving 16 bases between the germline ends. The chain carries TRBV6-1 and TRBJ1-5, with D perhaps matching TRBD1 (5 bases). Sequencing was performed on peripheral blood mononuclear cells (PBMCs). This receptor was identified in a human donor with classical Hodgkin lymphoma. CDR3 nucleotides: TGTGCCAGCAGTGAAATAAGGGTATGGGGACGCAATCAGCCCCAGCATTTT. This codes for CASSEIRVWGRNQPQHF.